The 23 T cell receptor beta chains below were found in one sample sequenced in a study of shared clonotypes between healthy human individuals. The protocol was immunoSEQ multiplex PCR, while the TCRdb copy is restricted to in-frame clones and leaves out a portion. The repertoire has about 750,000 clones, around 93% of them found once; the top ten carry nearly 25%. The naive CD8 fraction comprised CD45RO-negative cells positively selected for CCR7 and excluded terminally differentiated effector memory CD45RA+ cells. The sample comprised naive CD8+ T cells sorted from blood. These TCRs come from a young man in good health.

This sequence joins TRBV14 and TRBJ1-1; 9 nucleotides align to TRBD1. V lost 0 bases and J lost 0; bases outside the gene matches: 11. The CDR3 spans 19 residues. Per the germline V gene, CDR1 is SGHDN and CDR2 is FVKESK. The CDR3 loop is CASSQEGTYRGLLNTEAFF. CDR3 nucleotides: TGTGCCAGCAGCCAAGAGGGAACCTACAGGGGGCTATTGAACACTGAAGCTTTCTTT. The full variable domain, completed using reference TRBV14 and TRBJ1-1, is EAGVTQFPSHSVIEKGQTVTLRCDPISGHDNLYWYRRVMGKEIKFLLHFVKESKQDESGMPNNRFLAERTGGTYSTLKVQPAELEDSGVYFCASSQEGTYRGLLNTEAFFGQGTRLTVV.

The chain joins TRBV5-6 to TRBJ2-7, with 7 positions matching TRBD2. CDR3 length equals 14 residues. The germline V gene encodes CDR1 SGHDT and CDR2 YYEEEE. The V segment lost 3 bases and the J segment 0 bases; nucleotides outside the gene matches: 3. The CDR3 nucleotides are TGTGCCAGCAGCTCGAGCGGGGCCTCCTACGAGCAGTACTTC. As protein: CASSSSGASYEQYF.

This chain uses TRBV28 with TRBJ2-5; the match to TRBD2 covers 12 bases. The J call could be wrong; TRBJ2-7 is a better fit for the DNA end. In germline, CDR1 is MDHEN, CDR2 SYDVKM. The CDR3 has 15 amino acids. The CDR3 DNA reads TGTGCCAGCAGTCGAAGACTAGCGGGAGTCTACGAGCAGTACTTC. Amino acid sequence: CASSRRLAGVYEQYF.

The chain carries TRBV7-9 and TRBJ2-1; no firm D call. Germline V lookup: CDR1 SEHNR, CDR2 FQNEAQ (reference sequence). The CDR3 totals 13 residues. V lost 5 bases, J lost 8 bases, and 13 bases lay in between. CDR3 region: CASSPSMEDEQFF. The CDR3, as DNA: TGTGCCAGCAGCCCGTCGATGGAAGATGAGCAGTTCTTC.

The gene calls are TRBV19 and TRBJ1-1; 7 bases map to TRBD1. Trimming took 4 bases from V and 1 from J; bases not matched to a gene: 3. The CDR3 extends over 14 amino acids. From germline, CDR1 is LNHDA and CDR2 SQIVND (reference sequence). The CDR3 loop is CASSTGTANTEAFF. In DNA form, the CDR3 reads TGTGCCAGTAGTACCGGGACAGCGAACACTGAAGCTTTCTTT.

The gene calls are TRBV5-1 and TRBJ1-6; D not certain. The CDR3 sequence is 12 residues long. The germline V gene has CDR1 SGHRS and CDR2 YFSETQ. The V gene lost 9 bases and the J gene lost 10 bases, with 14 bases spanning the gap. The CDR3 protein is CATPRWKSPLHF. The DNA for the CDR3 is TGCGCCACCCCGAGGTGGAAATCACCCCTCCACTTT.

The genes are TRBV25-1 and TRBJ2-4, with TRBD2 as a possible D gene (5 bases). Per the germline V gene, CDR1 is MGHDK and CDR2 is SYGVNS. Trimming cost V 3 bases and J 8 bases, with 14 bases left between them. There are 14 residues in the CDR3. The DNA for the CDR3 is TGTGCCAGCAGTGACTCGGAGCGGCGAGACATTCAGTACTTC. As protein: CASSDSERRDIQYF.

About this clone itself: Just one base apart from a much larger clone, this may be a read error. The sample contains more than one DNA sequence encoding this CDR3. The rearrangement joins TRBV27 to TRBJ2-1; tentatively, D is TRBD1 or TRBD2 (5 bases each). CDR1 MNHEY and CDR2 SMNVEV come from the germline V gene (reference sequence). Trimming took 3 bases from V and 8 from J, leaving 8 bases between them. The CDR3 extends over 12 amino acids. The CDR3, as DNA: TGTGCCAGCAGTTTGTTGGGGGATGAGCAGTTCTTC. Residues: CASSLLGDEQFF.

The rearrangement uses TRBV5-4 and TRBJ2-1; D may be TRBD2 (8 bases). V lost 4 bases to trimming and J lost 15 bases, with 17 bases between them. The CDR3 totals 12 residues. Germline assignment: CDR1 SGHNT and CDR2 YYREEE (reference sequence). Here the CDR3 DNA reads TGTGCCAGCAGCCGCGGTCGGGAGGGGGCGTTCTTC. As protein: CASSRGREGAFF.

The V and J genes are TRBV9 and TRBJ2-1; TRBD2 agrees at 7 bases. Germline V gene lookup returns CDR1 SGDLS and CDR2 YYNGEE. The CDR3 loop spans 15 amino acids. With V trimmed by 5 bases and J by 3 bases, 8 bases remained unmatched. The CDR3 DNA is TGTGCCAGCAGTTCTTGGGGCGGGAGCTACAATGAGCAGTTCTTC. Translation: CASSSWGGSYNEQFF.

The chain uses TRBV10-3 and TRBJ2-3; 8 nucleotides line up with TRBD2. Germline loops: CDR1 ENHRY, CDR2 SYGVKD. The CDR3 contains 16 residues. The junction had 4 bases not matched to a gene; V was cut back by 0 bases and J by 2 bases. CDR3 nucleotides: TGTGCCATCAGTGAGTCCATTAGCGGGACCACAGATACGCAGTATTTT. This encodes CAISESISGTTDTQYF.

The chain uses TRBV19 and TRBJ2-1; D not resolved. The CDR3 is 14 amino acids. V lost 0 bases, J lost 5 bases, and 8 bases lay in between. Germline V gene lookup returns CDR1 LNHDA and CDR2 SQIVND (reference sequence). CDR3 loop: CASSIDWSHNEQFF. CDR3 in DNA: TGTGCCAGTAGTATAGATTGGTCCCACAATGAGCAGTTCTTC.

The chain couples TRBV5-1 to TRBJ2-5; 12 nucleotides agree with TRBD2. This CDR3 has 16 residues. Trimming removed 0 bases from V and 4 bases from J; junction bases left unmatched: 4. Germline V gene sequence: CDR1 SGHRS, CDR2 YFSETQ. CDR3 in DNA: TGCGCCAGCAGCTTGGCCCTAGCGGGAGGGGTAGAGACCCAGTACTTC. Its protein product is CASSLALAGGVETQYF.

The chain has TRBV4-3 and TRBJ2-7; D call uncertain. The germline V gene has CDR1 LGHNA and CDR2 YSLEER. This CDR3 is 15 amino acids long. V was clipped by 3 bases and J by 3 bases, with 15 bases between them. CDR3 in amino acids: CASSQERWRNYEQYF. Written as DNA, the CDR3 is TGCGCCAGCAGCCAGGAGAGGTGGCGGAACTACGAGCAGTACTTC.

The chain carries TRBV11-2 and TRBJ1-1; D possibly corresponds to TRBD1 (5 bases). The CDR3 is 15 amino acids. Germline values: CDR1 SGHAT, CDR2 FQNNGV. V lost 1 base and J lost 0, with 9 bases in between. As DNA, the CDR3 is TGTGCCAGCAGCTTAGGGAGGGGATTGAACACTGAAGCTTTCTTT. Amino acid sequence: CASSLGRGLNTEAFF.

On this clone: This may stem from a read error, because a much larger clone lies one nucleotide away. Other nucleotide sequences in the sample specify the same CDR3. V is TRBV2 and J is TRBJ2-7; D call uncertain. Germline loops: CDR1 SNHLY, CDR2 FYNNEI. Deletions cut 6 bases from V and 0 bases from J, with 3 bases between. The CDR3 spans 11 residues. The CDR3 protein is CASSASYEQYF. The CDR3 DNA sequence: TGTGCCAGCAGCGCCTCCTACGAGCAGTACTTC.

The rearrangement uses TRBV7-2 and TRBJ2-1; D gene unclear. V lost 4 bases and J lost 8, with 12 bases in between. This CDR3 region has 13 residues. Germline lookup yields CDR1 SGHTA and CDR2 FQGNSA. CDR3 in amino acids: CASSSLGPDEQFF. The CDR3 DNA reads TGTGCCAGCAGCTCCCTGGGTCCCGATGAGCAGTTCTTC. Based on the CDR3 plus reference TRBV7-2 and TRBJ2-1, the full variable domain is GAGVSQSPSNKVTEKGKDVELRCDPISGHTALYWYRQSLGQGLEFLIYFQGNSAPDKSGLPSDRFSAERTGGSVSTLTIQRTQQEDSAVYLCASSSLGPDEQFFGPGTRLTVL.

As to this clone: The same CDR3 is also encoded by other DNA sequences in this sample. V gene TRBV19 combines with J gene TRBJ2-2; TRBD2 might be the D (6 bases). With 1 base removed from V and 5 bases from J, the gap between germline ends came to 8 bases. Germline loops: CDR1 LNHDA, CDR2 SQIVND (reference sequence). The CDR3 covers 14 residues. As DNA, the CDR3 is TGTGCCAGTAGTATAGCCAGCGGGACCGGGGAGCTGTTTTTT. This codes for CASSIASGTGELFF.

The chain links TRBV2 to TRBJ1-5; D ambiguous. The CDR3 contains 15 residues. From germline, CDR1 is SNHLY and CDR2 FYNNEI. V shed 4 bases and J shed 0 bases, with 10 bases lying between them. CDR3 residues: CASSGVRRSNQPQHF. DNA of the CDR3: TGTGCCAGCAGTGGGGTCAGACGTAGCAATCAGCCCCAGCATTTT.

The rearrangement joins TRBV5-6 to TRBJ2-7, with 12 bases aligning to TRBD2. Germline CDR1 reads SGHDT; CDR2 reads YYEEEE. V was pared by 5 bases and J by 0 bases, with 15 bases of the junction left unmatched. This CDR3 has 19 amino acids. CDR3 in DNA: TGTGCCAGCAGTTCCCCTTTGACTAGCGGGAGCAGTGACTCCTACGAGCAGTACTTC. Protein: CASSSPLTSGSSDSYEQYF.

The genes are TRBV7-2 and TRBJ2-7; TRBD1 matches at 10 bases. Trimming removed 8 bases from V and 4 bases from J; junction bases left unmatched: 5. Germline-derived CDR1 and CDR2 are SGHTA and FQGNSA. The CDR3 runs to 13 residues. The CDR3 DNA follows: TGTGCCAGCCAAGACAGGGGGCTTTACGAGCAGTACTTC. It translates to CASQDRGLYEQYF.

The genes are TRBV4-1 and TRBJ2-3; 7 bases are a match to TRBD2. The CDR3 contains 18 residues. In germline, CDR1 is MGHRA, CDR2 YSYEKL. V lost 3 bases to trimming and J lost 4 bases; unmatched junction nucleotides: 16. Written as DNA, the CDR3 is TGCGCCAGCAGCCATCCTACGGAGGGTGGCGGGAGTGCAGATACGCAGTATTTT. Translating gives CASSHPTEGGGSADTQYF.

The rearrangement uses TRBV28 and TRBJ2-7; D ambiguous. In germline, CDR1 is MDHEN, CDR2 SYDVKM. The CDR3 runs to 13 residues. V lost 2 bases and J lost 4, with 9 bases in between. The CDR3: CASSLGVGYEQYF. DNA for the CDR3: TGTGCCAGCAGTTTAGGGGTGGGGTACGAGCAGTACTTC.